The next 11 T cell receptor beta chains were all read from a single sample in a study of cytomegalovirus exposure and HLA in healthy donors. It was with 60 Vbeta and 13 Jbeta primers that the PCR ran. This table comes from immunoSEQ multiplex PCR, and its TCRdb copy is limited to in-frame clones, with some not included. The top ten hold around 0.79% of the sample, which has around 100,000 clones, about 70% seen once. Sequencing was carried out using PBMCs. These receptors were collected from a woman aged 30 to 39 in good health and CMV-seronegative.

The chain carries TRBV20-1 and TRBJ1-1; TRBD1 is a possible D gene (6 bases). CDR3 size: 11 residues. Germline lookup yields CDR1 DFQATT and CDR2 SNEGSKA (reference sequence). The V and J ends lost 5 bases and 6 bases respectively, with 10 bases between them. Here the CDR3 DNA reads TGCAGTGCTTGGGGGCGGCCTGAAGCTTTCTTT. Protein sequence: CSAWGRPEAFF.

In its sample, this clone was seen once. V usage is TRBV5-1 and J usage is TRBJ2-5, with TRBD1 identical over 9 bases. This CDR3 spans 16 amino acids. V shed 0 bases, J shed 2 bases, and the junction held 5 bases outside the gene matches. Looked up from germline, CDR1 is SGHRS and CDR2 is YFSETQ. CDR3 sequence (DNA): TGCGCCAGCAGCTTGGCCATGACAGGGGGGCAAGAGACCCAGTACTTC. Its translation: CASSLAMTGGQETQYF.

The chain joins TRBV5-1 to TRBJ2-7, with 9 bases aligning to TRBD1. The trim removed 0 bases at V and 1 base at J, leaving 8 bases unmatched. Germline V gene data show CDR1 as SGHRS and CDR2 as YFSETQ. The CDR3 loop spans 17 amino acids. The CDR3 DNA is TGCGCCAGCAGCTTGGTTTCGGTGGGGACAGGGTCCTACGAGCAGTACTTC. Residues: CASSLVSVGTGSYEQYF.

CDR3: CASSFQNRVNEQFF. The CDR3 coding sequence is TGTGCCAGCAGCTTCCAGAACAGGGTGAATGAGCAGTTCTTC. V and J are TRBV11-2 and TRBJ2-1; possible D gene TRBD1, 6 bases. V lost 3 bases and J lost 7, with 13 bases in between. The CDR3 sequence is 14 residues long. Germline V gene data show CDR1 as SGHAT and CDR2 as FQNNGV.

The V call is TRBV2, the J call TRBJ1-2; 12 positions agree with TRBD1. The CDR3 has 16 residues. V gave up 5 bases and J gave up 5 bases; unmatched junction bases: 9. The germline V gene has CDR1 SNHLY and CDR2 FYNNEI. As DNA, the CDR3 is TGTGCCAGCAGTTCACCGGGACAGGGGGCAAGGTATGGCTACACCTTC. Translating it yields CASSSPGQGARYGYTF.

The chain has TRBV25-1 and TRBJ2-1; TRBD2 matches 7 bases. The CDR3 totals 16 residues. V was pared by 3 bases and J by 8 bases, with 13 bases of the junction left unmatched. CDR1 is MGHDK and CDR2 is SYGVNS in the germline V gene. Here the CDR3 DNA reads TGTGCCAGCAGTGATCCGGCGGGAGTTGGCCCAGATGAGCAGTTCTTC. Amino acid sequence: CASSDPAGVGPDEQFF.

This sequence joins TRBV6-5 and TRBJ2-3; TRBD2 matches 9 bases. With 0 bases clipped from V and 8 bases from J, the junction kept 9 bases outside the gene matches. The CDR3 totals 16 residues. Germline CDR1 and CDR2: MNHEY and SVGAGI. Here the CDR3 DNA reads TGTGCCAGCAGTTACTCGAGAAGCGGGGGGCAGGGTACGCAGTATTTT. Translated: CASSYSRSGGQGTQYF.

CDR3 bases: TGTGCCTGGAGCCCAAAATTCGGCACAGCTGTCGGGGAGCTGTTTTTT. Protein: CAWSPKFGTAVGELFF. The rearrangement joins TRBV30 to TRBJ2-2; D is unclear. Germline V gene data show CDR1 as GTSNPN and CDR2 as SVGIG (reference sequence). The V and J ends lost 3 bases and 7 bases respectively, with 21 bases between them. The CDR3 is 16 amino acids. Looking up the rest from reference TRBV30 and TRBJ2-2 gives the full variable domain: SQTIHQWPATLVQPVGSPLSLECTVEGTSNPNLYWYRQAAGRGLQLLFYSVGIGQISSEVPQNLSASRPQDRQFILSSKKLLLSDSGFYLCAWSPKFGTAVGELFFGEGSRLTVL.

The rearrangement uses TRBV19 and TRBJ1-1; D is uncertain. The germline V and J ends were trimmed by 1 base and 2 bases, with 11 bases remaining between them. The CDR3 runs 15 residues. The germline CDR1 and CDR2 sequences are LNHDA and SQIVND (reference sequence). This chain's CDR3 is CASSIVGRINTEAFF. CDR3 in DNA: TGTGCCAGTAGTATAGTGGGCAGAATAAACACTGAAGCTTTCTTT.

This clone was observed a handful of times. J is TRBJ1-2 and V is TRBV10-3, with a weak D call TRBD1 (6 bases). The CDR3 covers 13 residues. The V end lost 7 bases, the J end lost 7 bases, and 16 bases lay between the germline ends. The germline CDR1 and CDR2 sequences are ENHRY and SYGVKD. CDR3 nucleotides: TGTGCCATCAACAGGGAAGGTTCAGGTGGCTACACCTTC. Encoded protein: CAINREGSGGYTF.

This rearrangement joins TRBV6-1 to TRBJ1-5; tentatively, D is TRBD1 (6 bases). The CDR3 is 13 residues long. Trimming took 6 bases from V and 10 from J, leaving 16 bases between them. From germline, CDR1 is MNHNS and CDR2 SASEGT. The CDR3 region is CASSPSGERPQHF. The CDR3 nucleotides read TGTGCCAGCAGCCCCTCAGGGGAGCGCCCCCAGCATTTT.